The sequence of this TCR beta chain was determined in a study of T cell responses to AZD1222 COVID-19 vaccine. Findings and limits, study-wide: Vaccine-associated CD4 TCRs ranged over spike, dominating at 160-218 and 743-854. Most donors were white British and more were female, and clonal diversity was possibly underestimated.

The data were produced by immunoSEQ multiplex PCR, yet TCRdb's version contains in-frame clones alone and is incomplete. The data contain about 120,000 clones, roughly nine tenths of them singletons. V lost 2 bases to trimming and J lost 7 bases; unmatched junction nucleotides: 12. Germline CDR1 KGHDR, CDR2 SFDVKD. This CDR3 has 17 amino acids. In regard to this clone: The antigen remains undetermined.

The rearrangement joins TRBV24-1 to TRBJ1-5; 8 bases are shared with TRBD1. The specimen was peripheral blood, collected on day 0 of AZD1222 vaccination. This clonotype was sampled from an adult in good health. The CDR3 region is CATSDSRTGSFGQPQHF. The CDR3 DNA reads TGTGCCACCAGTGATTCTCGGACAGGGAGTTTCGGCCAGCCCCAGCATTTT.